The 9 T cell receptor beta chains below were found in one sample sequenced in a study of cytomegalovirus exposure and HLA in healthy donors. Use of 60 Vbeta and 13 Jbeta primers characterized the PCR. The table came from immunoSEQ multiplex PCR; TCRdb's copy has only in-frame clones and leaves some out. The table gives tens of thousands of clones; the top ten clones make up 4% of it. Specimen: PBMCs. The receptors derive from a male donor in good health and CMV-seronegative.

This chain links TRBV6-5 with TRBJ2-7; D remains unclear. Germline V CDR1 and CDR2: MNHEY, SVGAGI. The CDR3 extends over 14 amino acids. With 3 bases removed from V and 3 bases from J, the gap between germline ends came to 12 bases. CDR3 DNA sequence: TGTGCCAGCAGTTATAGTGAGCGAGTCTACGAGCAGTACTTC. Translating gives CASSYSERVYEQYF.

This CDR3 reads CASSWTGAYGYTF. Here the CDR3 DNA reads TGCGCCAGCAGCTGGACAGGGGCCTATGGCTACACCTTC. The rearrangement links TRBV5-1 to TRBJ1-2, with 9 bases identical to TRBD1. The germline V gene has CDR1 SGHRS and CDR2 YFSETQ. The CDR3 consists of 13 residues. J was trimmed by 4 bases and V by 3 bases; bases with no gene match: 1.

This chain joins TRBV6-5 and TRBJ1-2; 7 bases agree with TRBD1. The CDR3 extends over 13 amino acids. With 6 bases clipped from V and 6 bases from J, the junction kept 7 bases outside the gene matches. Germline V lookup: CDR1 MNHEY, CDR2 SVGAGI. CDR3 sequence reads: CASRPTGVDGYTF. The CDR3 DNA sequence: TGTGCCAGCAGACCTACAGGGGTTGATGGCTACACCTTC.

The rearrangement joins TRBV2 to TRBJ1-2, with no clear D. Per germline, CDR1 SNHLY and CDR2 FYNNEI. Trimming shortened V by 3 bases and J by 5 bases, and 10 bases separated the two germline ends. The CDR3 length is 13 residues. Here the CDR3 reads CASSDRGWYGYTF. The DNA for the CDR3 is TGTGCCAGCAGTGATAGAGGGTGGTATGGCTACACCTTC.

The J gene is TRBJ2-7, the V gene TRBV23-1, with no clear D. TRBV23-1 has ORF status, its function being uncertain. This CDR3 is 16 amino acids long. Trimming cost V 4 bases and J 0 bases, with 16 bases left between them. CDR3 residues: CASSPPPTAGSYEQYF. The CDR3 region has the DNA TGCGCCAGCAGTCCCCCCCCGACCGCAGGCTCCTACGAGCAGTACTTC.

The chain joins TRBV7-2 to TRBJ2-3, with 8 bases fitting TRBD1. There are 17 residues in the CDR3. The germline CDR1 and CDR2 sequences are SGHTA and FQGNSA. Losses at the gene ends were 5 bases for V and 0 bases for J; bases not matched to a gene: 10. The CDR3 region has the DNA TGTGCCAGCAGCCCCCAGGGGGCGGGGCTCAGCACAGATACGCAGTATTTT. Amino acids: CASSPQGAGLSTDTQYF.

The V call is TRBV27, the J call TRBJ2-1; TRBD2 matches 9 bases. The CDR3 has 16 residues. The V segment lost 5 bases and the J segment 4 bases; nucleotides outside the gene matches: 9. Germline CDR1 reads MNHEY; CDR2 reads SMNVEV (reference sequence). Written as DNA, the CDR3 is TGTGCCAGCAGTGTCATAGCGGGGGCTTTTTACAATGAGCAGTTCTTC. It encodes CASSVIAGAFYNEQFF.

V and J are TRBV7-9 and TRBJ1-6; 9 bases align to TRBD1. This CDR3 is built from 15 residues. V was pared by 10 bases and J by 7 bases, with 11 bases of the junction left unmatched. From germline, CDR1 is SEHNR and CDR2 FQNEAQ (reference sequence). CDR3: CATQWDGQGNSPLHF. The CDR3 DNA reads as TGTGCCACCCAGTGGGACGGACAGGGGAATTCACCCCTCCACTTT.

The rearrangement links TRBV9 to TRBJ1-2; tentative D call: TRBD1 (5 bases). The CDR3 contains 13 residues. The V and J ends lost 5 bases and 4 bases respectively, with 12 bases between them. Germline assignment: CDR1 SGDLS and CDR2 YYNGEE. The CDR3 region is CASSEGEAYGYTF. CDR3 nucleotide sequence: TGTGCCAGCAGTGAAGGGGAAGCCTATGGCTACACCTTC.